These 22 T cell receptor beta chains were sequenced from one sample in a study of PD-1 blockade in classical Hodgkin lymphoma. In every patient, relapse followed autologous stem cell transplantation, while exposure to brentuximab vedotin differed. This table comes from immunoSEQ multiplex PCR, and its TCRdb copy is limited to in-frame clones, with some not included. The sample lists 55,000 to 60,000 clones, about 91% occurring once. The sequenced sample was peripheral blood mononuclear cells (PBMCs), obtained before the second cycle of nivolumab. All receptors derive from a human donor with classical Hodgkin lymphoma.

The chain employs TRBV10-3 and TRBJ2-7, with D perhaps TRBD2 (6 bases). V lost 2 bases to trimming and J lost 7 bases, with 21 bases between them. CDR1 ENHRY and CDR2 SYGVKD come from the germline V gene. This CDR3 spans 16 amino acids. The CDR3 here is CAISERDSLETEEQYF. CDR3 nucleotides: TGTGCCATCAGTGAGCGGGACTCACTAGAAACGGAGGAGCAGTACTTC.

The CDR3: CAISESGGTDTQYF. In DNA form, the CDR3 reads TGTGCCATCAGTGAGTCAGGGGGCACAGATACGCAGTATTTT. V is TRBV10-3 and J is TRBJ2-3, with a tentative D call TRBD1 (5 bases). Germline V gene lookup returns CDR1 ENHRY and CDR2 SYGVKD. Trimming cost V 0 bases and J 1 base, with 5 bases left between them. The CDR3 has 14 residues.

The V gene is TRBV14, the J gene TRBJ2-7; D not resolved. The V gene lost 4 bases and the J gene lost 4 bases, with 14 bases spanning the gap. The CDR3 runs 14 residues. Germline V gene data show CDR1 as SGHDN and CDR2 as FVKESK. DNA for the CDR3: TGTGCCAGCAGCCCGAGAGCAGGTTTGTACGAGCAGTACTTC. Its translation: CASSPRAGLYEQYF.

V gene TRBV27 combines with J gene TRBJ2-5; 10 nucleotides agree with TRBD1. The ends lost 6 bases at V and 1 base at J; junction bases unmatched: 8. The CDR3 totals 16 residues. Germline loops: CDR1 MNHEY, CDR2 SMNVEV (reference sequence). CDR3 residues: CASRLGTGAPQETQYF. In DNA form, the CDR3 reads TGTGCCAGCAGACTCGGGACAGGGGCCCCCCAAGAGACCCAGTACTTC.

This clone was recorded only once. This chain connects TRBV6-5 to TRBJ2-7; unclear D gene. Trimming left V 6 bases short and J 2 bases short, with 14 bases between. The CDR3 totals 14 residues. Germline V gene data show CDR1 as MNHEY and CDR2 as SVGAGI. The CDR3 reads CASSKGLSPYEQYF. DNA of the CDR3: TGTGCCAGCAGCAAGGGCCTCTCTCCCTACGAGCAGTACTTC.

This chain links TRBV25-1 with TRBJ2-2, with TRBD1 matching 10 bases. J gave up 6 bases and V 6 bases, and 4 bases lay outside the gene matches. Germline CDR1 MGHDK, CDR2 SYGVNS. The CDR3 extends over 14 amino acids. DNA for the CDR3: TGTGCCAGCAGCGCCGGGACAGGGGCCGGGGAGCTGTTTTTT. It translates to CASSAGTGAGELFF.

The chain carries TRBV6-5 and TRBJ2-6; D remains unclear. The V gene's germline CDR1 is MNHEY and CDR2 SVGAGI. This CDR3 spans 15 amino acids. V lost 6 bases to trimming and J lost 4 bases, with 13 bases between them. The CDR3, as DNA: TGTGCCAGCAGGAACCTGGGTGCGGGGGCCAACGTCCTGACTTTC. It specifies CASRNLGAGANVLTF.

The chain carries TRBV9 and TRBJ2-7; TRBD2 might be the D (5 bases). The CDR3 is 14 residues long. CDR1 and CDR2 from the germline V gene are SGDLS and YYNGEE. V dropped 3 bases and J dropped 6 bases, with 16 bases sitting between them. This CDR3 is CASSAPGKEPEQYF. CDR3 DNA sequence: TGTGCCAGCAGCGCTCCCGGGAAGGAGCCCGAGCAGTACTTC. Full variable domain (rest looked up from reference TRBV9 and TRBJ2-7): DSGVTQTPKHLITATGQRVTLRCSPRSGDLSVYWYQQSLDQGLQFLIQYYNGEERAKGNILERFSAQQFPDLHSELNLSSLELGDSALYFCASSAPGKEPEQYFGPGTRLTVT.

The chain joins TRBV9 to TRBJ1-2; D remains unclear. V lost 6 bases and J lost 2, with 8 bases in between. The CDR3 length is 12 residues. Germline V gives CDR1 SGDLS, CDR2 YYNGEE. The CDR3 reads CASTAENYGYTF. DNA of the CDR3: TGTGCCAGCACAGCTGAAAACTATGGCTACACCTTC.

This chain joins TRBV7-8 and TRBJ2-5; D remains ambiguous. Trimming removed 5 bases from V and 5 bases from J, with 24 bases in between. The CDR3 has 17 residues. Looked up from germline, CDR1 is SGHVS and CDR2 is FQNEAQ. Written as DNA, the CDR3 is TGTGCCAGCAGCGGAACCTATTTAACCGGGCCAACGGAGACCCAGTACTTC. Its protein is CASSGTYLTGPTETQYF.

This clone came up once. The V call is TRBV28, the J call TRBJ1-2; TRBD1 matches at 12 bases. CDR1 MDHEN and CDR2 SYDVKM come from the germline V gene. The CDR3 length is 16 residues. The ends lost 5 bases at V and 0 bases at J; junction bases unmatched: 4. Here the CDR3 DNA reads TGTGCCAGCAGTCCGGGACAGGGGGCGACTAACTATGGCTACACCTTC. This translates into CASSPGQGATNYGYTF.

The gene calls are TRBV19 and TRBJ1-3; D call uncertain. The V gene lost 5 bases and the J gene lost 0 bases, with 14 bases spanning the gap. This CDR3 is built from 16 residues. CDR1 LNHDA and CDR2 SQIVND come from the germline V gene (reference sequence). CDR3 amino acids: CASSSKGSSSGNTIYF. The CDR3 DNA sequence: TGTGCCAGTAGTTCAAAAGGCTCCAGCTCTGGAAACACCATATATTTT.

The rearrangement links TRBV7-3 to TRBJ2-1; 7 bases map to TRBD1. The germline V gene has CDR1 SGHTA and CDR2 FQGTGA. CDR3 length: 16 amino acids. After removal of 2 bases from V and 6 bases from J, the junction contained 10 bases not matched to a gene. CDR3 nucleotides: TGTGCCAGCAGCTTACGTCTGACGACAGGGCGCAATGAGCAGTTCTTC. Translated: CASSLRLTTGRNEQFF. Variable domain in full (rest from reference TRBV7-3 and TRBJ2-1): GAGVSQTPSNKVTEKGKYVELRCDPISGHTALYWYRQSLGQGPEFLIYFQGTGAADDSGLPNDRFFAVRPEGSVSTLKIQRTERGDSAVYLCASSLRLTTGRNEQFFGPGTRLTVL.

CDR3: CASSDNRDRVSYGYTF. In DNA form, the CDR3 reads TGTGCCAGCAGTGATAACCGGGACAGGGTTAGCTATGGCTACACCTTC. This rearrangement joins TRBV2 to TRBJ1-2; 9 bases fit TRBD1. The germline CDR1 and CDR2 sequences are SNHLY and FYNNEI. V shed 3 bases, J shed 4 bases, and the junction held 9 bases outside the gene matches. This CDR3 has 16 amino acids.

The V call is TRBV27, the J call TRBJ2-2, with D possibly TRBD1 on 6 matching bases. V was pared by 6 bases and J by 6 bases, with 11 bases between. Germline CDR1 and CDR2: MNHEY and SMNVEV (reference sequence). The CDR3 totals 13 residues. CDR3 sequence (DNA): TGTGCCAGCAGGCCCACAGGGTCCGGGGAGCTGTTTTTT. Translation: CASRPTGSGELFF.

This clone was recorded once. The chain recombines TRBV7-3 with TRBJ2-3, with 7 bases matching TRBD2. The CDR3 sequence is 17 residues long. The germline gives CDR1 SGHTA, CDR2 FQGTGA. The ends lost 0 bases at V and 2 bases at J; junction bases unmatched: 8. CDR3 bases: TGTGCCAGCAGCTTAACGCCTAGCGGCCCTGTCACAGATACGCAGTATTTT. This encodes CASSLTPSGPVTDTQYF.

This clone was counted once. This chain links TRBV7-6 with TRBJ2-1; 9 bases map to TRBD2. This CDR3 region has 18 residues. In germline, CDR1 is SGHVS, CDR2 FNYEAQ. V gave up 1 base and J gave up 2 bases; unmatched junction bases: 9. In DNA form, the CDR3 reads TGTGCCAGCAGCTTAGTTGGGGCTAGCGGGAATACCTACAATGAGCAGTTCTTC. Translation: CASSLVGASGNTYNEQFF.

V is TRBV7-6 and J is TRBJ2-5; D is ambiguous. CDR1 is SGHVS, CDR2 FNYEAQ, per germline. The CDR3 length is 14 residues. V lost 5 bases, J lost 5 bases, and 15 bases lay in between. The CDR3 here is CASSPYAPGETQYF. The CDR3 nucleotides are TGTGCCAGCAGCCCCTATGCCCCTGGGGAGACCCAGTACTTC.

This CDR3 reads CASSLGRVYGYTF. CDR3 nucleotide sequence: TGTGCCAGCAGTTTGGGCAGAGTCTATGGCTACACCTTC. The gene calls are TRBV28 and TRBJ1-2; D ambiguous. Germline assignment: CDR1 MDHEN and CDR2 SYDVKM. The length of the CDR3 is 13 residues. The V and J ends lost 3 bases and 4 bases respectively, with 9 bases between them.

The J gene is TRBJ2-7, the V gene TRBV11-2; 12 bases map to TRBD2. Germline CDR1 reads SGHAT; CDR2 reads FQNNGV. This CDR3 spans 16 amino acids. J lost 4 bases, V lost 5 bases, and 9 bases had no gene match. The CDR3 region is CASSQVSGLAGYEQYF. CDR3 bases: TGTGCCAGCAGCCAAGTTTCGGGACTAGCGGGTTACGAGCAGTACTTC.

This chain connects TRBV11-2 to TRBJ2-5; 7 bases line up with TRBD1. The junction had 7 bases not matched to a gene; V was cut back by 10 bases and J by 2 bases. The V gene's germline CDR1 is SGHAT and CDR2 FQNNGV. The CDR3 runs to 13 residues. CDR3 amino acids: CATSDRSQETQYF. The CDR3 DNA follows: TGTGCCACCTCGGACAGGTCACAAGAGACCCAGTACTTC. The full variable domain, completed using reference TRBV11-2 and TRBJ2-5, is EAGVAQSPRYKIIEKRQSVAFWCNPISGHATLYWYQQILGQGPKLLIQFQNNGVVDDSQLPKDRFSAERLKGVDSTLKIQPAKLEDSAVYLCATSDRSQETQYFGPGTRLLVL.

The rearrangement links TRBV27 to TRBJ2-3, with D possibly being TRBD2 (5 bases). CDR3 size: 15 residues. Per germline, CDR1 MNHEY and CDR2 SMNVEV (reference sequence). V shed 4 bases and J shed 2 bases, with 13 bases lying between them. CDR3 amino acids: CASSWARAITDTQYF. The CDR3 DNA is TGTGCCAGCAGTTGGGCGCGGGCCATCACAGATACGCAGTATTTT.